One sample yielded the 24 T cell receptor beta chains listed below, sequenced in a study of T cell responses to AZD1222 COVID-19 vaccine. The table came from immunoSEQ multiplex PCR; TCRdb's copy has only in-frame clones and leaves some out. The sample holds more than 95,000 clones, around nine tenths seen once. The sequenced sample was peripheral blood, obtained on day 0 of AZD1222 vaccination. These receptors came from an adult in good health.

The rearrangement joins TRBV7-2 to TRBJ2-7, with 10 nucleotides matching TRBD1. CDR1 and CDR2 (germline): SGHTA, FQGNSA. The CDR3 is 15 residues long. V shed 5 bases and J 4 bases; nucleotides not matched to a gene: 8. CDR3 loop: CASSRNRDRGYEQYF. As DNA, the CDR3 is TGTGCCAGCAGCCGGAACCGGGACAGGGGTTACGAGCAGTACTTC.

The chain is built from TRBV13 and TRBJ1-6; TRBD1 agrees at 8 bases. This CDR3 contains 15 residues. J gave up 9 bases and V 4 bases, and 8 bases lay outside the gene matches. In germline, CDR1 is PRHDT, CDR2 FYEKMQ (reference sequence). DNA for the CDR3: TGTGCCAGCAGCTCCAGGGGGCCCGGTATTTCACCCCTCCACTTT. Its translation is CASSSRGPGISPLHF.

The table lists this clone with a count of one. V is TRBV5-1 and J is TRBJ1-2; D gene ambiguous. The CDR3 covers 13 residues. V lost 4 bases and J 4 bases, leaving 11 bases between the germline ends. Germline V CDR1 and CDR2: SGHRS, YFSETQ. CDR3: CASSPLDAYGYTF. The CDR3 DNA is TGCGCCAGCAGCCCCCTGGACGCCTATGGCTACACCTTC. Variable domain in full (rest from reference TRBV5-1 and TRBJ1-2): KAGVTQTPRYLIKTRGQQVTLSCSPISGHRSVSWYQQTPGQGLQFLFEYFSETQRNKGNFPGRFSGRQFSNSRSEMNVSTLELGDSALYLCASSPLDAYGYTFGSGTRLTVV.

The gene calls are TRBV19 and TRBJ1-2; the match to TRBD1 covers 9 bases. J gave up 4 bases and V 6 bases, and 9 bases lay outside the gene matches. Germline V gene data show CDR1 as LNHDA and CDR2 as SQIVND (reference sequence). The CDR3 extends over 15 amino acids. This chain's CDR3 is CASSHPSDRGYGYTF. The CDR3 DNA sequence: TGTGCCAGTAGCCATCCCTCGGACAGGGGCTATGGCTACACCTTC.

The rearrangement joins TRBV10-3 to TRBJ1-5; TRBD1 is a possible D gene (5 bases). Trimming cost V 1 base and J 9 bases, with 19 bases left between them. This CDR3 spans 16 amino acids. CDR1 ENHRY and CDR2 SYGVKD come from the germline V gene. DNA of the CDR3: TGTGCCATCAGTGAGTACCTCGACCCGGGGGTATCGCCCCAGCATTTT. This translates into CAISEYLDPGVSPQHF.

The genes are TRBV19 and TRBJ1-2; D remains unclear. Germline V gene sequence: CDR1 LNHDA, CDR2 SQIVND (reference sequence). The CDR3 contains 12 residues. The germline V and J ends were trimmed by 6 bases and 10 bases, with 15 bases remaining between them. The CDR3 DNA follows: TGTGCCAGTAGCGACCCCCCGCGGCCCTACACCTTC. Translation gives CASSDPPRPYTF.

The genes are TRBV6-2 or TRBV6-3 and TRBJ2-4; weak D call: TRBD1 (5 bases). Germline V gene lookup returns CDR1 MNHEY and CDR2 SVGEGT. This CDR3 region has 15 residues. Trimming stripped 0 bases from V and 0 bases from J, with 6 bases between. This CDR3 reads CASSYSQGAKNIQYF. CDR3 nucleotides: TGTGCCAGCAGTTACTCCCAGGGAGCCAAAAACATTCAGTACTTC.

The genes are TRBV11-3 and TRBJ2-1, with TRBD2 as a possible D gene (6 bases). The CDR3 has 15 residues. CDR1 and CDR2 from the germline V gene are SGHNT and YENEEA. V was trimmed by 6 bases and J by 7 bases, leaving 19 bases between them. The CDR3 sequence: CASSTGGTRWNEQFF. In DNA, the CDR3 is TGTGCCAGCAGTACCGGAGGGACCCGTTGGAATGAGCAGTTCTTC.

The chain couples TRBV12-3 or TRBV12-4 to TRBJ1-1, with D perhaps matching TRBD1 (5 bases). This CDR3 region has 11 residues. The V end lost 6 bases, the J end lost 6 bases, and 8 bases lay between the germline ends. CDR3: CASREGSEAFF. The CDR3 DNA reads TGTGCCAGCAGAGAGGGGTCTGAAGCTTTCTTT.

The chain is built from TRBV11-2 and TRBJ2-4, with D tentatively TRBD1 or TRBD2 (5 bases each). In germline, CDR1 is SGHAT, CDR2 FQNNGV. V lost 3 bases and J 1 base, leaving 13 bases between the germline ends. This CDR3 is 16 amino acids long. CDR3 residues: CASSFQGTGAKNIQYF. The CDR3 DNA is TGTGCCAGCAGCTTTCAGGGCACGGGGGCCAAAAACATTCAGTACTTC.

The rearrangement joins TRBV6-5 to TRBJ1-6; D not certain. CDR1 MNHEY and CDR2 SVGAGI come from the germline V gene. The V end was cut by 6 bases, the J end by 8 bases, with 14 bases between. The CDR3 extends over 14 amino acids. The CDR3 DNA reads TGTGCCAGCAGAGTCGCCGGGCTTGATTCACCCCTCCACTTT. Protein product: CASRVAGLDSPLHF.

The rearrangement uses TRBV29-1 and TRBJ2-7; D is possibly TRBD1 or TRBD2 (5 bases each). This CDR3 has 13 amino acids. Germline CDR1 reads SQVTM; CDR2 reads ANQGSEA. V was trimmed by 4 bases and J by 3 bases, leaving 13 bases between them. The DNA of the CDR3 is TGCAGCGTTGCGGGGATTGGGGGCTACGAGCAGTACTTC. Residues: CSVAGIGGYEQYF.

This clone appeared a single time. V is TRBV21-1 and J is TRBJ2-3; no check of the table's D call, TRBD1, against the DNA was made. TRBV21-1 counts as a pseudogene. The length of the CDR3 is 17 residues. The CDR3, as DNA: TGTGCCAGCAGCAAAGCGCTCAGGGAATCGGGTCGGGATACGCAGTATTTT. Encoded protein: CASSKALRESGRDTQYF.

This clone was found a few times. CDR3 amino acids: CATAQGGGNTIYF. CDR3 nucleotides: TGTGCTACTGCGCAGGGAGGTGGAAACACCATATATTTT. The V call is TRBV12-5, the J call TRBJ1-3; tentative D call: TRBD1 (5 bases). The CDR3 is 13 residues long. The germline CDR1 and CDR2 sequences are LGHNT and FRNRAP. Deletions cut 10 bases from V and 3 bases from J, with 13 bases between.

The chain carries TRBV29-1 and TRBJ1-4; 8 bases are shared with TRBD1. The CDR3 loop spans 12 amino acids. Per the germline V gene, CDR1 is SQVTM and CDR2 is ANQGSEA. V dropped 7 bases and J dropped 7; count of bases not matched to a gene: 5. The chain's CDR3 is CSAYGQGEKLFF. CDR3 bases: TGCAGCGCCTACGGACAGGGTGAAAAACTGTTTTTT.

This clone was seen a handful of times. The chain employs TRBV15 and TRBJ2-1, with 9 positions matching TRBD2. V lost 4 bases, J lost 6 bases, and 7 bases stayed unmatched. Germline V gene lookup returns CDR1 LNHNV and CDR2 YYDKDF (reference sequence). The CDR3 consists of 15 residues. The CDR3 is CATSTGLARGNEQFF. Written as DNA, the CDR3 is TGTGCCACCAGCACGGGACTAGCCCGTGGCAATGAGCAGTTCTTC.

The chain is built from TRBV5-1 and TRBJ2-1; 8 nucleotides agree with TRBD1. Germline V lookup: CDR1 SGHRS, CDR2 YFSETQ. V shed 1 base, J shed 8 bases, and the junction held 5 bases outside the gene matches. CDR3 size: 14 residues. CDR3 amino acids: CASSLFDRGDEQFF. The CDR3, as DNA: TGCGCCAGCAGCTTGTTCGACAGGGGAGATGAGCAGTTCTTC.

The rearrangement links TRBV21-1 to TRBJ1-1. TRBV21-1 is shown as a pseudogene. The CDR3 runs 15 residues. CDR3 in DNA: TGTGCCAGCAGCAGTGGGACTACACTGAACACTGAAGCTTTCTTT. Protein sequence: CASSSGTTLNTEAFF.

The table lists this clone with a few counts. This chain joins TRBV6-5 and TRBJ1-1; 9 nucleotides agree with TRBD1. In germline, CDR1 is MNHEY, CDR2 SVGAGI. The CDR3 is 14 residues long. J gave up 5 bases and V 8 bases, and 9 bases lay outside the gene matches. CDR3 loop: CASDRGQGGTEAFF. In DNA form, the CDR3 reads TGTGCCAGCGATCGGGGACAGGGCGGTACTGAAGCTTTCTTT.

The rearrangement uses TRBV29-1 and TRBJ2-7, with no clear D. CDR1 is SQVTM and CDR2 is ANQGSEA in the germline V gene. CDR3 size: 13 residues. V shed 4 bases and J shed 0 bases, with 10 bases lying between them. The CDR3: CSVVGASSYEQYF. CDR3 nucleotide sequence: TGCAGCGTTGTCGGCGCAAGCTCCTACGAGCAGTACTTC.

The chain carries TRBV27 and TRBJ1-6; D gene uncertain. The V and J ends lost 7 bases and 14 bases respectively, with 21 bases between them. CDR3 length equals 14 residues. In germline, CDR1 is MNHEY, CDR2 SMNVEV (reference sequence). The CDR3 DNA is TGTGCCAGCACCGCGGTCGCCCTTTCAGGCACCCTCCACTTT. Translating gives CASTAVALSGTLHF.

This chain links TRBV3-1 (or the pseudogene TRBV3-2) with TRBJ1-5, with D uncertain. Trimming took off 1 base at V and 7 bases at J, with 8 bases between the two ends. CDR1 and CDR2 (germline): LGHDT, YNNKEL (reference sequence). This CDR3 is built from 13 residues. CDR3 protein: CASSQVGGQPQHF. The CDR3 DNA reads as TGTGCCAGCAGCCAAGTGGGAGGGCAGCCCCAGCATTTT.

V usage is TRBV13 and J usage is TRBJ1-5, with a tentative D call TRBD1 (5 bases). The germline V gene encodes CDR1 PRHDT and CDR2 FYEKMQ (reference sequence). V was shortened by 1 base and J by 6 bases, with 10 bases between the two germline ends. This CDR3 is 14 amino acids long. DNA for the CDR3: TGTGCCAGCAGCTTAGAGGCAGGGTTTCAGCCCCAGCATTTT. Protein sequence: CASSLEAGFQPQHF.

The chain recombines TRBV5-4 with TRBJ2-1, with D tentatively TRBD2 (6 bases). The ends were cut back, 5 bases at V and 3 bases at J, with 12 bases in the middle. This CDR3 is 14 amino acids long. Germline V lookup: CDR1 SGHNT, CDR2 YYREEE (reference sequence). This CDR3 is CASRGETSYNEQFF. CDR3 DNA sequence: TGTGCCAGCAGAGGGGAGACTAGCTACAATGAGCAGTTCTTC. The complete variable domain, with remaining parts taken from reference TRBV5-4 and TRBJ2-1, reads ETGVTQSPTHLIKTRGQQVTLRCSSQSGHNTVSWYQQALGQGPQFIFQYYREEENGRGNFPPRFSGLQFPNYSSELNVNALELDDSALYLCASRGETSYNEQFFGPGTRLTVL.